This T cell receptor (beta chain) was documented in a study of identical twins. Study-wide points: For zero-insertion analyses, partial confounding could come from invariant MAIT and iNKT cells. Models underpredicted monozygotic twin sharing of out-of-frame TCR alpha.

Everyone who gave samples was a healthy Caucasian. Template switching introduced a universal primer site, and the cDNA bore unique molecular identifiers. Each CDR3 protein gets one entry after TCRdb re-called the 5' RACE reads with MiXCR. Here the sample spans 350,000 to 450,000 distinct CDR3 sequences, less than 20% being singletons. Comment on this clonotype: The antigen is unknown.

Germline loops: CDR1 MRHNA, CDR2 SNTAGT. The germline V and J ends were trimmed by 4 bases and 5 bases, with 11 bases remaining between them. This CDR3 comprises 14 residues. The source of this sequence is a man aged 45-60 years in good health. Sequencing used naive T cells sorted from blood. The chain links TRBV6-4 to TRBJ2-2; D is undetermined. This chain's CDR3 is CASSVWTGTGELFF. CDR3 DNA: TGTGCCAGCAGTGTTTGGACCGGGACCGGGGAGCTGTTTTTT.